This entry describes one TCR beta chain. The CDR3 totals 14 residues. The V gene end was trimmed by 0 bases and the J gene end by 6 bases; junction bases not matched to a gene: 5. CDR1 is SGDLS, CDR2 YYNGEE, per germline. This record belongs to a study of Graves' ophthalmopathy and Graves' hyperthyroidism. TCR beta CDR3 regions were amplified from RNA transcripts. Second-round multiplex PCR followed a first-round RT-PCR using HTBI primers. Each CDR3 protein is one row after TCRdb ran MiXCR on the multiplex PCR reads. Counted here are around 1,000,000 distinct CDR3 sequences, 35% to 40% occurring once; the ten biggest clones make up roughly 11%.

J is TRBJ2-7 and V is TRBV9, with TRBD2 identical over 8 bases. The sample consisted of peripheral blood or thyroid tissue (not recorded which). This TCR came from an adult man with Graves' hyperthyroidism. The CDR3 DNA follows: TGTGCCAGCAGCGTAGACGGGAGGGCCCTCGAGCAGTACTTC. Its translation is CASSVDGRALEQYF.